A single TCR beta chain is shown here with its context. Its antigen is undetermined. The sample belongs to a study of human CD8 memory T cell subsets. The study, taken as a whole, reports: The study sequenced T cell receptor beta chains and no other chains. Stem-like memory T cell repertoires overlapped minimally with precursor exhausted T cell repertoires. Stem-like memory T cells matched precursor exhausted T cells in high diversity, which effector memory cells lacked.

UMI-labeled 5' RACE produced the TCR beta libraries. For each CDR3 protein, TCRdb gives one entry from its re-call of the 5' RACE reads, without DNA. With some 10,000 distinct CDR3 sequences in the sample, the ten largest clones hold approximately 20%. Germline assignment: CDR1 WNHNN and CDR2 SYGVQD (reference sequence). The CDR3 length is 12 residues. The authors defined TPEX cells as CCR7+ PD-1+ TIGIT+ early memory CD8+ T cells carrying exhausted-like traits. It was negative magnetic separation that enriched the total CD8+ T cells. The sequence came from a human donor in good health. This chain links TRBV10-1 with TRBJ2-5. The sequencing sample was made of CD8+ T cells from PBMCs. The CDR3 region is CASSDGVETQYF.